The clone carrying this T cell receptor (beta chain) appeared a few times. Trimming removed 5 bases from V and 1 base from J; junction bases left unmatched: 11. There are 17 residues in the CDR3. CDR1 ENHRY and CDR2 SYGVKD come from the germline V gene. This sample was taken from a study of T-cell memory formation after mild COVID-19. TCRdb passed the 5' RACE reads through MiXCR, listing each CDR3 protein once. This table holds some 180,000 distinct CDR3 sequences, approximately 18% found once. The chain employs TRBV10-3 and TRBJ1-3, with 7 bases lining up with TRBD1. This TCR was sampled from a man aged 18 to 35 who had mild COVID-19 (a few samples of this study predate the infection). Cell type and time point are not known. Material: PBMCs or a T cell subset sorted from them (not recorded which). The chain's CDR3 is CAISSTGAKASGNTIYF. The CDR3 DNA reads TGTGCCATCAGTTCCACAGGGGCTAAAGCGTCTGGAAACACCATATATTTT.